The next 9 T cell receptor beta chains were all read from a single sample in a study of cytomegalovirus exposure and HLA in healthy donors. The study ran its PCR with 60 Vbeta and 13 Jbeta primers. The table came from immunoSEQ multiplex PCR; TCRdb's copy has only in-frame clones and leaves some out. The sample lists about 130,000 clones; about 80% were seen once. Material for sequencing was PBMCs. Receptor source: a man aged 25 to 45 in good health and CMV-seronegative.

The chain combines TRBV28 with TRBJ2-3, with 10 bases that match TRBD2. The CDR3 totals 15 residues. The ends lost 6 bases at V and 5 bases at J; junction bases unmatched: 8. CDR1 is MDHEN and CDR2 is SYDVKM in the germline V gene. This chain's CDR3 is CASSPLAGEVDTQYF. Written as DNA, the CDR3 is TGTGCCAGCAGCCCCCTAGCGGGAGAAGTAGATACGCAGTATTTT.

This clone was detected only once. The gene calls are TRBV11-1 and TRBJ1-1; D is undetermined. CDR1 is SGHAT, CDR2 FQDESV, per germline (reference sequence). Trimming pared 3 bases from V and 5 bases from J, leaving 10 bases between. The CDR3 length is 13 residues. The CDR3 sequence is CASSFIYLTEAFF. For the CDR3, the DNA is TGTGCCAGCAGCTTTATCTACTTGACTGAAGCTTTCTTT.

The chain links TRBV19 to TRBJ2-2, with 10 bases matching TRBD1. CDR1 is LNHDA, CDR2 SQIVND, per germline (reference sequence). This CDR3 comprises 16 residues. J gave up 5 bases and V 1 base, and 4 bases lay outside the gene matches. CDR3 in DNA: TGTGCCAGTAGTATAGCGGGACAGGGGAAGACCGGGGAGCTGTTTTTT. Translated: CASSIAGQGKTGELFF.

The chain is built from TRBV19 and TRBJ2-6, with a tentative D call TRBD1 (6 bases). The CDR3 runs to 16 residues. V was cut by 10 bases and J by 0 bases, with 16 bases left in between. The germline V gene has CDR1 LNHDA and CDR2 SQIVND (reference sequence). For the CDR3, the DNA is TGTGCCACCGCGGACAGAATAGCCTCTGGGGCCAACGTCCTGACTTTC. Translated, it gives CATADRIASGANVLTF.

The J gene is TRBJ2-3, the V gene TRBV4-2; 9 nucleotides line up with TRBD1. The CDR3 sequence is 18 residues long. Per the germline V gene, CDR1 is LGHNA and CDR2 is YNFKEQ. The V and J ends lost 0 bases and 0 bases, in that order; junction bases with no gene match: 7. The CDR3 DNA is TGTGCCAGCAGCCAAGAGGTTGCGGGACAGGGTAGCACAGATACGCAGTATTTT. Residues: CASSQEVAGQGSTDTQYF.

The chain recombines TRBV2 with TRBJ2-3; 10 positions agree with TRBD2. J lost 6 bases, V lost 8 bases, and 14 bases had no gene match. CDR1 and CDR2 from the germline V gene are SNHLY and FYNNEI. CDR3 size: 16 residues. As DNA, the CDR3 is TGTGCCAGCGGATCGAGAGCTAGCGGGAGAACGGATACGCAGTATTTT. Residues: CASGSRASGRTDTQYF.

The V and J genes are TRBV19 and TRBJ2-7, with 10 bases aligning to TRBD2. Germline loops: CDR1 LNHDA, CDR2 SQIVND (reference sequence). V was pared by 4 bases and J by 2 bases, with 5 bases of the junction left unmatched. The CDR3 runs to 15 residues. The CDR3 sequence is CASSTGTSDPYEQYF. The CDR3 DNA is TGTGCCAGTAGTACGGGGACTAGCGACCCCTACGAGCAGTACTTC. Supplemented by reference TRBV19 and TRBJ2-7, the full variable domain reads DGGITQSPKYLFRKEGQNVTLSCEQNLNHDAMYWYRQDPGQGLRLIYYSQIVNDFQKGDIAEGYSVSREKKESFPLTVTSAQKNPTAFYLCASSTGTSDPYEQYFGPGTRLTVT.

The CDR3 loop is CAWSRTGGLEAFF. Written as DNA, the CDR3 is TGTGCCTGGAGTCGAACAGGGGGCCTAGAAGCTTTCTTT. V usage is TRBV30 and J usage is TRBJ1-1, with TRBD1 matching 9 bases. The J segment lost 8 bases and the V segment lost 2 bases, leaving 6 bases of the junction unmatched. Germline lookup yields CDR1 GTSNPN and CDR2 SVGIG (reference sequence). The CDR3 sequence is 13 residues long.

This clone has a single count. V and J are TRBV28 and TRBJ1-1, with TRBD1 matching 9 bases. With V trimmed by 2 bases and J by 1 base, 5 bases remained unmatched. The CDR3 loop spans 16 amino acids. Germline V gene lookup returns CDR1 MDHEN and CDR2 SYDVKM. The CDR3 nucleotides are TGTGCCAGCAGTTTAGGACAGGGGTTTGGGAACACTGAAGCTTTCTTT. It translates to CASSLGQGFGNTEAFF. Based on the CDR3 plus reference TRBV28 and TRBJ1-1, the full variable domain is DVKVTQSSRYLVKRTGEKVFLECVQDMDHENMFWYRQDPGLGLRLIYFSYDVKMKEKGDIPEGYSVSREKKERFSLILESASTNQTSMYLCASSLGQGFGNTEAFFGQGTRLTVV.